What follows are 25 T cell receptor beta chains derived from one specimen sequenced in a study of blood T cell repertoires in COVID-19. Using immunoSEQ multiplex PCR, the repertoire was profiled, and TCRdb retains in-frame clones only, with some absent. This sample carries roughly 250,000 clones, around 87% of them seen once, and the ten largest clones take roughly 3.5%. Source material: PBMCs or T cells enriched from blood (not recorded which). These receptors came from a woman aged 35 to 49 with acute COVID-19.

Of note for this clone: One end of the junction varies from germline; a read error may be responsible. V usage is TRBV2 and J usage is TRBJ1-2; TRBD1 aligns across 8 bases. The CDR3 consists of 15 residues. Germline CDR1 SNHLY, CDR2 FYNNEI. The CDR3 loop is CASSEAGQANYGYTF. CDR3 coding DNA: TGTGCCAGCAGTGAAGCGGGACAGGCCAACTACGGCTACACCTTC.

V and J are TRBV28 and TRBJ2-7; the match to TRBD1 covers 11 bases. Germline assignment: CDR1 MDHEN and CDR2 SYDVKM. The CDR3 consists of 18 residues. Losses at the gene ends were 6 bases for V and 4 bases for J; bases not matched to a gene: 17. This chain's CDR3 is CASSRGQGAGRFGYEQYF. CDR3 nucleotides: TGTGCCAGCAGCAGAGGACAGGGGGCTGGGAGGTTTGGGTACGAGCAGTACTTC.

J is TRBJ1-1 and V is TRBV7-3; D is undetermined. CDR3 length: 13 residues. V lost 3 bases, J lost 5 bases, and 10 bases lay in between. The germline V gene encodes CDR1 SGHTA and CDR2 FQGTGA. The CDR3: CASSLRAATEAFF. The CDR3 DNA follows: TGTGCCAGCAGCTTGCGGGCCGCGACTGAAGCTTTCTTT.

Here the CDR3 DNA reads TGTGCCAGCAGCCCTCCGGGGGCGGGAGGGGAAGAGACCCAGTACTTC. It encodes CASSPPGAGGEETQYF. This chain joins TRBV3-1 (or the pseudogene TRBV3-2) and TRBJ2-5, with 9 bases lining up with TRBD2. The V gene end was trimmed by 4 bases and the J gene end by 3 bases; junction bases not matched to a gene: 9. The CDR3 is made up of 16 amino acids. Germline V lookup: CDR1 LGHDT, CDR2 YNNKEL (reference sequence).

The chain combines TRBV6-1 with TRBJ2-2, with TRBD2 matching over 9 bases. Germline V gene lookup returns CDR1 MNHNS and CDR2 SASEGT. The CDR3 loop spans 14 amino acids. V shed 3 bases, J shed 5 bases, and the junction held 1 base outside the gene matches. The CDR3 nucleotides read TGTGCCAGCAGTGAGCTAGCGGGGACCGGGGAGCTGTTTTTT. Translating it yields CASSELAGTGELFF.

V gene TRBV7-8 combines with J gene TRBJ2-7; the D gene is possibly TRBD2 (5 bases). Looked up from germline, CDR1 is SGHVS and CDR2 is FQNEAQ. The CDR3 covers 14 residues. V was shortened by 3 bases and J by 2 bases, with 11 bases between the two germline ends. CDR3 sequence: CASSLYGDTYEQYF. The DNA for the CDR3 is TGTGCCAGCAGCTTGTACGGGGATACCTACGAGCAGTACTTC. The full variable domain, with the rest looked up from reference TRBV7-8 and TRBJ2-7, is GAGVSQSPRYKVAKRGQDVALRCDPISGHVSLFWYQQALGQGPEFLTYFQNEAQLDKSGLPSDRFFAERPEGSVSTLKIQRTQQEDSAVYLCASSLYGDTYEQYFGPGTRLTVT.

The chain couples TRBV3-1 (or the pseudogene TRBV3-2) to TRBJ1-2, with D unresolved. The germline gives CDR1 LGHDT, CDR2 YNNKEL (reference sequence). Trimming pared 1 base from V and 0 bases from J, leaving 9 bases between. This CDR3 spans 15 amino acids. CDR3 nucleotides: TGTGCCAGCAGCCAAGTGTCGGGGACTAACTATGGCTACACCTTC. Protein sequence: CASSQVSGTNYGYTF.

The V and J genes are TRBV5-1 and TRBJ1-4; D remains ambiguous. Deletions cut 5 bases from V and 4 bases from J, with 9 bases between. The length of the CDR3 is 13 residues. The germline V gene encodes CDR1 SGHRS and CDR2 YFSETQ. The CDR3: CASSDTFNEKLFF. DNA of the CDR3: TGCGCCAGCAGTGACACGTTTAATGAAAAACTGTTTTTT.

The chain has TRBV10-3 and TRBJ1-4; 9 nucleotides line up with TRBD1. This CDR3 is 16 amino acids long. Germline trimming cut 0 bases from V and 4 bases from J; bases unmatched to any gene: 3. Per the germline V gene, CDR1 is ENHRY and CDR2 is SYGVKD. The DNA for the CDR3 is TGTGCCATCAGTGAGTCGACAGGGGGACGTAATGAAAAACTGTTTTTT. This translates into CAISESTGGRNEKLFF.

This chain uses TRBV6-5 with TRBJ2-1; TRBD2 aligns across 8 bases. CDR3 length equals 15 residues. The V gene's germline CDR1 is MNHEY and CDR2 SVGAGI. V lost 7 bases, J lost 4 bases, and 9 bases stayed unmatched. CDR3 loop: CASTHPTSAYNEQFF. The CDR3 DNA reads TGTGCCAGCACTCACCCGACTAGCGCGTACAATGAGCAGTTCTTC.

The chain employs TRBV19 and TRBJ2-7; possibly TRBD1 for D (6 bases). CDR1 and CDR2 (germline): LNHDA, SQIVND (reference sequence). Trimming took off 2 bases at V and 7 bases at J, with 15 bases between the two ends. This CDR3 is built from 14 residues. The CDR3 protein is CASSIKQGTGEQYF. The CDR3 nucleotides are TGTGCCAGTAGTATAAAACAGGGAACAGGAGAGCAGTACTTC.

This chain connects TRBV11-2 to TRBJ2-1; D call uncertain. The CDR3 totals 15 residues. Trimming removed 1 base from V and 0 bases from J, with 7 bases in between. In germline, CDR1 is SGHAT, CDR2 FQNNGV. CDR3 DNA sequence: TGTGCCAGCAGCTTAGGGCCAAGCTCCTACAATGAGCAGTTCTTC. Translated, it gives CASSLGPSSYNEQFF.

The V call is TRBV6-2 or TRBV6-3, the J call TRBJ2-3, with TRBD1 matching 7 bases. The CDR3 spans 13 residues. In germline, CDR1 is MNHEY, CDR2 SVGEGT. Trimming took 5 bases from V and 4 from J; bases not matched to a gene: 3. In nucleotides, the CDR3 is TGTGCCAGCAGTCGGGACAGCGCAGATACGCAGTATTTT. This translates into CASSRDSADTQYF.

The J gene is TRBJ2-7, the V gene TRBV9, with 7 nucleotides matching TRBD1. Germline CDR1 SGDLS, CDR2 YYNGEE. There are 15 residues in the CDR3. V dropped 0 bases and J dropped 9; count of bases not matched to a gene: 12. Here the CDR3 reads CASSVVETGRSGQYF. In DNA, the CDR3 is TGTGCCAGCAGCGTAGTGGAGACAGGGCGAAGCGGGCAGTACTTC.

The V call is TRBV2, the J call TRBJ2-5; TRBD2 agrees at 7 bases. Trimming cost V 8 bases and J 4 bases; bases outside gene matches: 4. Germline CDR1 is SNHLY and CDR2 is FYNNEI. CDR3 length equals 12 residues. The CDR3, as DNA: TGTGCCAGCGCGGGGGTAGGAGAGACCCAGTACTTC. This codes for CASAGVGETQYF.

This clone was found once. V gene TRBV5-1 combines with J gene TRBJ2-1; D is ambiguous. Trimming stripped 3 bases from V and 5 bases from J, with 15 bases between. CDR1 is SGHRS, CDR2 YFSETQ, per germline. There are 15 residues in the CDR3. CDR3 coding DNA: TGCGCCAGCAGCTGGAGCTTAAGTAAAGACAATGAGCAGTTCTTC. Protein sequence: CASSWSLSKDNEQFF.

This sequence joins TRBV6-5 and TRBJ2-5; D possibly corresponds to TRBD2 (6 bases). Germline CDR1 and CDR2: MNHEY and SVGAGI. This CDR3 contains 11 residues. The V end lost 7 bases, the J end lost 10 bases, and 13 bases lay between the germline ends. This CDR3 reads CASTTGGSQYF. The CDR3 nucleotides are TGTGCCAGCACCACCGGAGGGAGCCAGTACTTC.

V and J are TRBV19 and TRBJ2-4, with no clear D. This CDR3 spans 13 amino acids. V was cut by 6 bases and J by 4 bases, with 10 bases left in between. Looked up from germline, CDR1 is LNHDA and CDR2 is SQIVND (reference sequence). CDR3 in amino acids: CASSFFGKNIQYF. In DNA form, the CDR3 reads TGTGCCAGTAGCTTCTTCGGGAAAAACATTCAGTACTTC.

The chain uses TRBV14 and TRBJ1-6; the D gene is possibly TRBD1 (6 bases). Trimming shortened V by 3 bases and J by 5 bases, and 14 bases separated the two germline ends. This CDR3 is built from 16 residues. Germline assignment: CDR1 SGHDN and CDR2 FVKESK. The CDR3 region is CASSHAGTRNNSPLHF. The CDR3, as DNA: TGTGCCAGCAGCCACGCCGGGACAAGAAATAATTCACCCCTCCACTTT.

The J gene is TRBJ2-7, the V gene TRBV29-1; 7 bases align to TRBD1. The CDR3 totals 13 residues. The J segment lost 0 bases and the V segment lost 4 bases, leaving 3 bases of the junction unmatched. The germline gives CDR1 SQVTM, CDR2 ANQGSEA. The CDR3 sequence is CSVVPGGSYEQYF. The DNA of the CDR3 is TGCAGCGTTGTCCCAGGGGGCTCCTACGAGCAGTACTTC.

The V and J genes are TRBV5-1 and TRBJ2-1, with 10 nucleotides matching TRBD1. CDR3 length: 15 amino acids. With 1 base clipped from V and 8 bases from J, the junction kept 6 bases outside the gene matches. CDR1 is SGHRS, CDR2 YFSETQ, per germline. DNA of the CDR3: TGCGCCAGCAGCTTGAATCGGGACAGGGGCTATGAGCAGTTCTTC. It codes for CASSLNRDRGYEQFF.

The chain is built from TRBV5-5 and TRBJ2-7; 9 nucleotides align to TRBD2. The V and J ends lost 4 bases and 0 bases, in that order; junction bases with no gene match: 11. The germline CDR1 and CDR2 sequences are SGHKS and YYEKEE (reference sequence). This CDR3 is 17 amino acids long. The CDR3 here is CASSPRGASGDSYEQYF. CDR3 bases: TGTGCCAGCAGCCCGCGGGGGGCTAGCGGGGACTCCTACGAGCAGTACTTC.

The J gene is TRBJ1-6, the V gene TRBV4-2; D is uncertain. Germline lookup yields CDR1 LGHNA and CDR2 YNFKEQ. CDR3 length equals 12 residues. With 0 bases removed from V and 10 bases from J, the gap between germline ends came to 4 bases. Here the CDR3 DNA reads TGTGCCAGCAGCCAAGAGAGATCACCCCTCCACTTT. Residues: CASSQERSPLHF.

V is TRBV7-3 and J is TRBJ2-3; D might be TRBD1 (6 bases). The germline V gene encodes CDR1 SGHTA and CDR2 FQGTGA. The V end was cut by 5 bases, the J end by 0 bases, with 12 bases between. The CDR3 extends over 15 amino acids. The CDR3 protein is CASSVTGLSTDTQYF. The CDR3 DNA reads as TGTGCCAGCAGCGTCACAGGGTTGAGCACAGATACGCAGTATTTT.

This clone was recorded only once. The chain couples TRBV4-2 to TRBJ2-7, with a weak D call TRBD2 (6 bases). The CDR3 is 16 residues long. V shed 4 bases and J shed 0 bases, with 16 bases lying between them. Germline V gene data show CDR1 as LGHNA and CDR2 as YNFKEQ. This CDR3 is CASSPRSGPSSYEQYF. CDR3 in DNA: TGTGCCAGCAGCCCAAGAAGCGGGCCTAGCTCCTACGAGCAGTACTTC.